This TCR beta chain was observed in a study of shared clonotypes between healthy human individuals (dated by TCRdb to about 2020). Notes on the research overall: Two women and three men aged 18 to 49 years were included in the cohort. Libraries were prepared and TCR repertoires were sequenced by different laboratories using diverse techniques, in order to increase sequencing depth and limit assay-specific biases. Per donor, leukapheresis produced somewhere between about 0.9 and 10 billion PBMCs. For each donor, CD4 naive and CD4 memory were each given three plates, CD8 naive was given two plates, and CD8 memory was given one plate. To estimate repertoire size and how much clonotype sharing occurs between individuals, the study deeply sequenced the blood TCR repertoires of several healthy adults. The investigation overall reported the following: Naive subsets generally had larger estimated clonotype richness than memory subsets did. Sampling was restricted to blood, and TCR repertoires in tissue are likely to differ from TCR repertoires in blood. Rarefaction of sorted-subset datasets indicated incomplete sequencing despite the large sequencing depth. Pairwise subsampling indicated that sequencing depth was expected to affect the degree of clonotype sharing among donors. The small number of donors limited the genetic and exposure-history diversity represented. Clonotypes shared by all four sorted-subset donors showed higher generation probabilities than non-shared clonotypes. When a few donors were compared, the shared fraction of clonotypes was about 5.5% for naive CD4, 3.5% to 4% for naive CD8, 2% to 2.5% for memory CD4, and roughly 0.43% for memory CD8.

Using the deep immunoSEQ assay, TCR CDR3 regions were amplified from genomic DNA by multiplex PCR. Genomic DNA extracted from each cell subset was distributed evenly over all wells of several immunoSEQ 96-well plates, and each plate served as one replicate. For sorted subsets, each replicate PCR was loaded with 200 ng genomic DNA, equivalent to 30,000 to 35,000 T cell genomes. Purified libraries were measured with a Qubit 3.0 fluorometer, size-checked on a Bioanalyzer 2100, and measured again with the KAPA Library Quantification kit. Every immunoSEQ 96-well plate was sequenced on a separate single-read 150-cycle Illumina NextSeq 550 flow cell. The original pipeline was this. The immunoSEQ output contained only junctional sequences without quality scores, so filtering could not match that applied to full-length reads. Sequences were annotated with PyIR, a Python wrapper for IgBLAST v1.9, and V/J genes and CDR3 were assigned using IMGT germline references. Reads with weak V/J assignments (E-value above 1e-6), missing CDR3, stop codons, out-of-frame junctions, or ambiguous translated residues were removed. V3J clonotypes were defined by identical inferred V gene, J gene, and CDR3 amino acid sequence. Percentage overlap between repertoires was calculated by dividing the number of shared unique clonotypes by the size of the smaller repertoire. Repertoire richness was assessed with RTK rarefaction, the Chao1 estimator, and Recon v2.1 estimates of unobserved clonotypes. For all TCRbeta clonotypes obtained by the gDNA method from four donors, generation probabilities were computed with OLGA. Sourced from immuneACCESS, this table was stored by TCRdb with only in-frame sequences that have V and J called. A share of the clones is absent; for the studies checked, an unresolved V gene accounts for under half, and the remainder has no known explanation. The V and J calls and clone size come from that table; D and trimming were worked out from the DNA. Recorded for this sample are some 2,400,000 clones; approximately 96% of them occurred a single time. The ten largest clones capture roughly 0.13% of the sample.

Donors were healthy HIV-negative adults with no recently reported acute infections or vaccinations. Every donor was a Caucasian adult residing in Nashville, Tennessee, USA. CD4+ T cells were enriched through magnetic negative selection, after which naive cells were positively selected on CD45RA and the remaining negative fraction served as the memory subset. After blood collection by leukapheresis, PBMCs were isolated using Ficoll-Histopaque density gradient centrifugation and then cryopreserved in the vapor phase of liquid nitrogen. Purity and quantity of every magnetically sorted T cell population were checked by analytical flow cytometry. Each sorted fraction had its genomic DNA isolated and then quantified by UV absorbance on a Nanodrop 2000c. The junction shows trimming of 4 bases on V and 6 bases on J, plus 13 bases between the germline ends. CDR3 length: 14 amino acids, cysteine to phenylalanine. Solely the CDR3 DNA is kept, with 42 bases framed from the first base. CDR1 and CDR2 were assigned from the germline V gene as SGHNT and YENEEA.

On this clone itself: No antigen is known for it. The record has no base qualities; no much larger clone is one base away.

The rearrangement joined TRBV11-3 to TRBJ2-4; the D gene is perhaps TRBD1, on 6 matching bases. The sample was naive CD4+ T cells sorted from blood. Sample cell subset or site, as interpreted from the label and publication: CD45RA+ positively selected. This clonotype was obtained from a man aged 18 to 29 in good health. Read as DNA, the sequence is TGTGCCAGCAGCTCCCAGGACAGAGGAAACATTCAGTACTTC. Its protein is CASSSQDRGNIQYF.